The text below deals with one T cell receptor (beta chain). Antigen: not known. This sample is drawn from a study of cytomegalovirus exposure and HLA in healthy donors. Produced via immunoSEQ multiplex PCR; TCRdb's table is partial and in-frame only. The repertoire holds fewer than 250,000 clones, with approximately 87% as singletons. Germline CDR1 SGHTA, CDR2 FQGNSA. The CDR3 extends over 15 amino acids. Trimming cost V 5 bases and J 4 bases; bases outside gene matches: 9. Study observations and caveats: There were three CMV-associated chains whose specificity for CMV antigens was confirmed in vitro. Cytomegalovirus status was reportedly diagnosed by the classifier with high specificity and sensitivity.

This sequence originates from a man between 18 and 29 years old in good health and CMV-seronegative. This chain links TRBV7-2 with TRBJ2-5, with 8 bases aligning to TRBD2. Sequencing was carried out using PBMCs. The chain's CDR3 is CASSLQSGSGETQYF. Written as DNA, the CDR3 is TGTGCCAGCAGCCTACAAAGCGGGAGTGGAGAGACCCAGTACTTC.